The source of this T cell receptor (beta chain) is a study of shared clonotypes between healthy human individuals. Study-wide points: Rarefaction showed that sequencing of sorted subsets was incomplete (despite large depth).

A note on this clone: Its matching antigen is unknown.

The junction had 12 bases not matched to a gene; V was cut back by 6 bases and J by 5 bases. The CDR3 extends over 16 amino acids. In germline, CDR1 is ENHRY, CDR2 SYGVKD. Per the study methods: Without quality scores, immunoSEQ junctional reads could not be filtered like full-length reads. Generated by immunoSEQ multiplex PCR, the TCRdb table keeps only in-frame clones and is missing some. Clonal size and the V and J genes are those of that table, whereas D and trimming came from the DNA. The data contain hundreds of thousands of clones, roughly 96% of them seen just once; the ten biggest clones take up over 0.09%. CD45RO-negative cells were positively selected for CCR7, leaving out terminally differentiated effector memory CD45RA+ cells. Donors comprised healthy HIV-negative adults lacking recent acute infections or vaccinations.

The V call is TRBV10-3, the J call TRBJ1-2; 10 positions match TRBD1. The sequenced sample consisted of naive CD8+ T cells sorted from blood. The clonotype comes from a woman aged 30 to 39 in good health. The CDR3 sequence: CAIRGTGVGTQYGYTF. CDR3 nucleotides: TGTGCCATCAGAGGGACAGGGGTCGGAACTCAATATGGCTACACCTTC.